This paragraph reports one T cell receptor (beta chain). Its antigen has not been determined. No much larger clonotype is one base removed from it; base qualities were not supplied. Ends trimmed: V by 5 bases, J by 1 base; bases unmatched to a gene: 2. The CDR3 contains 14 residues, cysteine and phenylalanine counted. Only the CDR3 DNA stays, 42 bases, in frame from base 1. The germline V gene provides CDR1 MDHEN and CDR2 SYDVKM. TCRbeta CDR3 regions were amplified from genomic DNA by means of the immunoSEQ Assay, a bias-controlled multiplex PCR. Per the original workflow: The number of nucleated cells in each sample was estimated from the amplification of reference gene primers within the assay. To quantify the absolute abundance of each unique TCRbeta CDR3 rearrangement, sequence reads were collapsed and filtered. For each sample, productive Simpson clonality was calculated by taking the square root of Simpson's diversity index across productive rearrangements. TCRdb carries this immuneACCESS record with in-frame sequences only. Its versions omit some clonotypes, under half of them owing to an unresolved V gene in the studies checked, with the rest unexplained. D and trimming were read from the DNA, whereas the V and J calls and clone size are those reported in that table. The sample contains 200,000 to 250,000 clones, approximately 90% of them found a single time. The top ten clonotypes cover less than 3.5% of the sample.

The data were taken from a study of blood T cell repertoires in COVID-19 (dated by TCRdb to 2018 to 2021). In the study overall: Samples from collaborators originated in the United States, Italy and Spain and spanned both the acute and convalescent phases of COVID-19. The prospective study material was composed of cDNA or gDNA derived from T cells, B-cell-depleted T cells, or PBMCs. Subjects who had been exposed to COVID-19, were actively infected with it, or had recovered from it provided the deeply sampled blood TCRbeta repertoires that made up the dataset. The repertoires were released in a freely available public database meant as a resource for research on the immune response to SARS-CoV-2. The samples were drawn from two sources: the first 160 participants of the ongoing ImmuneRACE study, and 950 to 1,500 subjects contributed by 6 global collaborators. Sample metadata almost always included a de-identified subject ID, COVID-19 status, age in years and sex. Where available, HLA class I and class II types were taken from metadata supplied by the sample provider and were not determined by assay-based typing.

In Seattle, one collaborating source enrolled patients while the infection was active and tracked those patients longitudinally over the course of disease. Collaborating institutions collected whole blood in K2EDTA tubes following their own protocols. Collaborator samples were shipped for TCRbeta analysis as frozen whole blood, isolated PBMCs, or DNA extracted from either sample type. Results and caveats for the whole study, not just this receptor: The amount of clinical and demographic metadata varied by source and participant and was provided uncurated.

The source of this sequence is a man aged 25-40 years with COVID-19, enrolled during active disease. The sequenced sample was peripheral blood. Here the chain combines TRBV28 and TRBJ1-5, and 7 bases in between align with TRBD1. CDR3 loop: CASSTDRSNQPQHF. The DNA sequence is TGTGCCAGCAGTACGGACAGGAGCAATCAGCCCCAGCATTTT.